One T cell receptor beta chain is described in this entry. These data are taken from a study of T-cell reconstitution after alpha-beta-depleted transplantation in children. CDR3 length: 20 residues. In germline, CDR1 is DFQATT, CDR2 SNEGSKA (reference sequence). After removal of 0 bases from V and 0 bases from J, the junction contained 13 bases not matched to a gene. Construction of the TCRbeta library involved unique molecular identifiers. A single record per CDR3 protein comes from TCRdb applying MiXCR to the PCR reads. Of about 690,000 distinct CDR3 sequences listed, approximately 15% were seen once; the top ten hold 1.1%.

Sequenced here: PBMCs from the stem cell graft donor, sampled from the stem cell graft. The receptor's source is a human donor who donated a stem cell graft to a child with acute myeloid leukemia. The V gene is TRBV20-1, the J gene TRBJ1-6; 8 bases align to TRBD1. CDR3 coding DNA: TGCAGTGCTAGAGATAATCAGGACAGGGCCCTTAGCTCCTATAATTCACCCCTCCACTTT. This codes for CSARDNQDRALSSYNSPLHF.